These T cell receptor beta chains were read from a single sample in a study of blood T cell repertoires in COVID-19. Profiling relied on immunoSEQ multiplex PCR, and the TCRdb table lists in-frame clones only, not all of them. This sample has approximately 240,000 clones; around 91% occur once, and the top ten carry approximately 3.8%. What was sequenced was PBMCs or T cells enriched from blood (not recorded which). All receptors come from a woman younger than 30 in a cohort exposed to, infected with or recovered from COVID-19 (not recorded which). Both conserved end residues are part of each CDR3. Fields, in order: clone size, V gene, J gene, CDR3 length, D gene, CDR3 protein, CDR3 DNA. D genes are given only for firm matches. Clone size appears in some rows only: once, few, many, or a class for an expanded clone.

>NA|TRBV27|TRBJ2-2|17|NA
CASSLSASGAITGELFF
TGTGCCAGCAGTTTATCGGCTTCAGGGGCCATCACCGGGGAGCTGTTTTTT
>NA|TRBV18|TRBJ1-4|16|NA
CASSLTPTSSNEKLFF
TGTGCCAGCTCACTCACTCCGACAAGCTCAAATGAAAAACTGTTTTTT
>NA|TRBV5-1|TRBJ1-2|16|NA
CASSSDVGQLNSGYTF
TGCGCCAGCAGCTCGGACGTTGGACAGCTAAATAGCGGCTACACCTTC
>NA|TRBV7-2|TRBJ1-5|15|NA
CASRSLEGSNQPQHF
TGTGCCAGCAGATCATTAGAGGGTTCCAATCAGCCCCAGCATTTT
>NA|TRBV6-5|TRBJ2-7|14|TRBD1
CASVPGQGSSEQYF
TGTGCCAGCGTACCGGGACAGGGAAGTTCCGAGCAGTACTTC
>NA|TRBV7-9|TRBJ2-7|16|TRBD2
CASSSTSGRVTYEQYF
TGTGCCAGCAGCTCTACTAGCGGGAGGGTAACCTACGAGCAGTACTTC
>few|TRBV4-1|TRBJ2-2|16|NA
CASSRDTRGYTGELFF
TGCGCCAGCAGCCGAGACACTAGAGGGTATACCGGGGAGCTGTTTTTT
>NA|TRBV3-1/TRBV3-2|TRBJ2-5|16|NA
CASSQDIANARETQYF
TGTGCCAGCAGCCAAGATATAGCGAACGCGCGGGAGACCCAGTACTTC
>NA|TRBV5-1|TRBJ1-2|14|NA
CASALGRGDYGYTF
TGCGCCAGCGCCCTAGGACGGGGAGACTATGGCTACACCTTC
>NA|TRBV4-1|TRBJ1-1|14|NA
CASSQSTVNTEAFF
TGCGCCAGCAGCCAATCGACAGTGAACACTGAAGCTTTCTTT
>NA|TRBV7-6|TRBJ2-1|16|NA
CASSLPGTHSYNEQFF
TGTGCCAGCAGCTTACCCGGGACTCACTCTTACAATGAGCAGTTCTTC
>NA|TRBV27|TRBJ2-1|13|NA
CASSVQGYNEQFF
TGTGCCAGCAGTGTCCAGGGTTACAATGAGCAGTTCTTC
>NA|TRBV28|TRBJ2-7|14|TRBD1
CASSSTGGTYEQYF
TGTGCCAGCAGCTCTACAGGGGGGACCTACGAGCAGTACTTC
>few|TRBV7-3|TRBJ1-1|13|TRBD1
CASSGQGSTEAFF
TGTGCCAGCAGCGGACAGGGGAGCACTGAAGCTTTCTTT
>once|TRBV6-5|TRBJ2-7|12|TRBD1
CASATGSYEQYF
TGTGCCAGCGCGACAGGGTCCTACGAGCAGTACTTC
>NA|TRBV27|TRBJ1-2|14|NA
CASSLSGDFYGYTF
TGTGCCAGCAGTTTATCGGGGGACTTCTATGGCTACACCTTC
>NA|TRBV28|TRBJ2-3|15|NA
CASSQMGGSRDTQYF
TGTGCCAGCAGCCAGATGGGGGGAAGTAGAGATACGCAGTATTTT
>NA|TRBV3-1/TRBV3-2|TRBJ1-2|13|TRBD1
CASSRQGEYGYTF
TGTGCCAGCAGCCGACAGGGAGAGTATGGCTACACCTTC
>NA|TRBV15|TRBJ2-7|16|NA
CATSRDVSGALVEQYF
TGTGCCACCAGCAGAGATGTTAGCGGCGCCCTTGTCGAGCAGTACTTC
>once|TRBV3-1/TRBV3-2|TRBJ2-5|15|NA
CASSQEGAGKETQYF
TGTGCCAGCAGCCAAGAAGGGGCGGGGAAAGAGACCCAGTACTTC
>NA|TRBV11-2|TRBJ2-7|12|NA
CASSHVSYEQYF
TGTGCCAGCAGCCATGTCTCCTACGAGCAGTACTTC
>once|TRBV11-2|TRBJ2-7|15|TRBD2
CASSRGRGQSYEQYF
TGTGCCAGCAGCCGCGGGAGGGGGCAATCCTACGAGCAGTACTTC
>NA|TRBV12-5|TRBJ2-1|15|TRBD2
CASGWGASGNNEQFF
TGTGCTAGTGGTTGGGGGGCTAGCGGGAACAATGAGCAGTTCTTC
>NA|TRBV24-1|TRBJ1-4|15|NA
CATSEGTTKYEKLFF
TGTGCCACCAGTGAGGGGACAACGAAGTACGAAAAACTGTTTTTT
>NA|TRBV14|TRBJ2-1|15|NA
CASSLEFSPFNEQFF
TGTGCCAGCAGCCTGGAGTTTAGTCCGTTCAATGAGCAGTTCTTC
>NA|TRBV29-1|TRBJ1-2|11|NA
CSGVYENGYTF
TGCAGCGGCGTCTATGAGAATGGCTACACCTTC
>NA|TRBV7-9|TRBJ2-3|13|NA
CASSFPGTDTQYF
TGTGCCAGCAGCTTCCCGGGGACAGATACGCAGTATTTT
>NA|TRBV19|TRBJ2-1|15|TRBD2
CASNLGLAVYNEQFF
TGTGCCAGTAACCTAGGACTAGCGGTCTACAATGAGCAGTTCTTC
>NA|TRBV6-1|TRBJ2-7|13|NA
CASTQAPGDEQYF
TGTGCCAGCACCCAGGCCCCAGGGGACGAGCAGTACTTC
>NA|TRBV14|TRBJ2-7|11|NA
CASSSGEKQYF
TGTGCCAGCAGCTCGGGGGAGAAGCAGTACTTC
>NA|TRBV12-5|TRBJ2-7|16|TRBD1
CASGLYTGAGPYEQYF
TGTGCTAGTGGTCTCTACACAGGGGCCGGGCCCTACGAGCAGTACTTC
>NA|TRBV10-2|TRBJ2-1|15|NA
CASSEQGGRYNEQFF
TGCGCCAGCAGTGAGCAGGGTGGGAGGTACAATGAGCAGTTCTTC
>once|TRBV11-2|TRBJ2-7|15|TRBD2
CASSLPLAGVYEQYF
TGTGCCAGCAGCTTACCTTTAGCGGGAGTCTACGAGCAGTACTTC
>NA|TRBV18|TRBJ2-7|13|TRBD2
CASSLTSRGEQYF
TGTGCCAGCTCACTGACTAGCCGTGGCGAGCAGTACTTC
>NA|TRBV28|TRBJ1-2|12|TRBD1
CASGEGAGGYTF
TGTGCCAGCGGCGAGGGGGCAGGGGGCTACACCTTC
>NA|TRBV5-4|TRBJ2-5|13|TRBD2
CASGSGGQETQYF
TGTGCCAGCGGTAGCGGGGGACAAGAGACCCAGTACTTC
>NA|TRBV5-8|TRBJ1-4|15|NA
CASSRTGTNNEKLFF
TGTGCCAGCAGCCGAACCGGGACAAATAATGAAAAACTGTTTTTT
>NA|TRBV7-7|TRBJ1-1|17|TRBD1
CASSPYRQGKMNTEAFF
TGTGCCAGCAGCCCGTACCGACAGGGGAAAATGAACACTGAAGCTTTCTTT
>once|TRBV7-2|TRBJ2-2|14|NA
CASSPYFYTGELFF
TGTGCCAGCAGCCCGTACTTCTACACCGGGGAGCTGTTTTTT
>NA|TRBV19|TRBJ1-2|16|TRBD1
CASSPGTGKVNYGYTF
TGTGCCAGTAGTCCCGGGACAGGGAAAGTTAACTATGGCTACACCTTC
>once|TRBV5-1|TRBJ1-1|13|NA
CASTAREDTEAFF
TGCGCCAGCACGGCCAGGGAGGACACTGAAGCTTTCTTT
>NA|TRBV19|TRBJ1-5|16|TRBD1
CASSSGQSLGNQPQHF
TGTGCCAGTAGTTCGGGACAGAGCTTGGGCAATCAGCCCCAGCATTTT
>NA|TRBV29-1|TRBJ1-6|15|TRBD1
CSVRTGLSYNSPLHF
TGCAGCGTTCGGACAGGGCTCTCCTATAATTCACCCCTCCACTTT
>NA|TRBV19|TRBJ1-3|13|NA
CASDRSSGNTIYF
TGTGCCAGTGACAGGTCCTCTGGAAACACCATATATTTT
>NA|TRBV19|TRBJ2-3|15|TRBD1
CASSRDRARTDTQYF
TGTGCCAGTAGTCGGGACAGGGCCCGGACAGATACGCAGTATTTT
>NA|TRBV27|TRBJ1-1|14|TRBD1
CASALDREITEAFF
TGTGCCAGTGCCCTGGACAGGGAGATCACTGAAGCTTTCTTT
>NA|TRBV7-9|TRBJ1-2|13|TRBD1
CASSLTGGNGYTF
TGTGCCAGCAGCTTGACAGGGGGGAATGGCTACACCTTC
>few|TRBV3-1/TRBV3-2|TRBJ1-3|15|NA
CASSQAAGAGNTIYF
TGTGCCAGCAGCCAAGCGGCAGGGGCTGGAAACACCATATATTTT
>once|TRBV5-1|TRBJ1-5|14|NA
CASSLDGESQPQHF
TGCGCCAGCAGCTTGGACGGGGAAAGCCAGCCCCAGCATTTT
>NA|TRBV7-3|TRBJ2-1|15|NA
CASSLNRPPGNEQFF
TGTGCCAGCAGCTTGAACAGGCCCCCTGGCAATGAGCAGTTCTTC
>NA|TRBV5-1|TRBJ2-3|17|TRBD1
CASSAHGTQGLGDTQYF
TGCGCCAGCAGCGCACACGGGACACAGGGGCTCGGAGATACGCAGTATTTT
>NA|TRBV10-3|TRBJ1-2|16|NA
CAISESGSAGVGGYTF
TGTGCCATCAGTGAGTCGGGCTCGGCAGGGGTCGGGGGCTACACCTTC